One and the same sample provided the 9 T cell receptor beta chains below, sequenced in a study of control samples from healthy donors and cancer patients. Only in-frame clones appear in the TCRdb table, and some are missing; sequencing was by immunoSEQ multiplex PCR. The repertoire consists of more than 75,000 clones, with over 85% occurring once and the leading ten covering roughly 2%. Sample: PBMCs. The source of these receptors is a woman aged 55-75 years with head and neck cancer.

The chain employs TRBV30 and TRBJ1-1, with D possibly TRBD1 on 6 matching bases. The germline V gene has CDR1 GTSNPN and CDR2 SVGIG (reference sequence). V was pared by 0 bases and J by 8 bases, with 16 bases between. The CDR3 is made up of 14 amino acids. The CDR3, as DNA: TGTGCCTGGAGTGTACTAAGAAGAGGGACAGAAGCTTTCTTT. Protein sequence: CAWSVLRRGTEAFF. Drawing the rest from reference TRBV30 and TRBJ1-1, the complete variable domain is SQTIHQWPATLVQPVGSPLSLECTVEGTSNPNLYWYRQAAGRGLQLLFYSVGIGQISSEVPQNLSASRPQDRQFILSSKKLLLSDSGFYLCAWSVLRRGTEAFFGQGTRLTVV.

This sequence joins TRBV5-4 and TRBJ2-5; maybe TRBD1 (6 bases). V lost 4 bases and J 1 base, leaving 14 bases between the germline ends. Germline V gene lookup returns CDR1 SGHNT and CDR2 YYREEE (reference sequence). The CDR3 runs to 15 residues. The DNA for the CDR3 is TGTGCCAGCAGCCAAATCAGGGGCCGCCAAGAGACCCAGTACTTC. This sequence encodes CASSQIRGRQETQYF.

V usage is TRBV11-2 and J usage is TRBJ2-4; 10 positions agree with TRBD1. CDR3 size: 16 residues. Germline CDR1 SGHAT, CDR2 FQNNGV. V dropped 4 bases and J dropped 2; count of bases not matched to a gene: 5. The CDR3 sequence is CASSSGQGISKNIQYF. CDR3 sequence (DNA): TGTGCCAGCAGCTCGGGACAGGGGATTTCCAAAAACATTCAGTACTTC.

The CDR3 bases are TGCGGCGGATCAGGACAGGGACTAGCGGGAGGGCAGGACAATGAGCAGTTCTTC. This sequence encodes CGGSGQGLAGGQDNEQFF. This chain connects TRBV29-1 to TRBJ2-1; TRBD2 matches 16 bases. CDR3 size: 18 residues. Germline CDR1 is SQVTM and CDR2 is ANQGSEA.

This chain's CDR3 is CASSPTGGSYNEQFF. CDR3 sequence (DNA): TGTGCCAGCAGTCCGACAGGGGGCTCCTACAATGAGCAGTTCTTC. This rearrangement joins TRBV2 to TRBJ2-1, with 9 nucleotides matching TRBD1. This CDR3 is 15 amino acids long. CDR1 is SNHLY and CDR2 is FYNNEI in the germline V gene. The J segment lost 0 bases and the V segment lost 5 bases, leaving 2 bases of the junction unmatched.

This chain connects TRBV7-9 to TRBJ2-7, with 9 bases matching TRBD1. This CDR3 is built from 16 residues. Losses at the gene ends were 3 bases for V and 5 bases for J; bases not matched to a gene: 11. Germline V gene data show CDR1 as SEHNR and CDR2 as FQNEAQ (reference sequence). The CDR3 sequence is CASSFRTGDIEHEQYF. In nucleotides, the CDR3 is TGTGCCAGCAGCTTTAGGACAGGGGATATCGAGCACGAGCAGTACTTC.

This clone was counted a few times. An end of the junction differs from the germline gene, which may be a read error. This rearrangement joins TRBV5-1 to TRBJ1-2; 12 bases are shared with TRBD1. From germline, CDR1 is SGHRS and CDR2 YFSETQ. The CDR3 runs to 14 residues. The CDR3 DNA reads TGCGCCAGCAACTTGGGGGGACAGGGGGCTGGCTACACCTTC. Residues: CASNLGGQGAGYTF.

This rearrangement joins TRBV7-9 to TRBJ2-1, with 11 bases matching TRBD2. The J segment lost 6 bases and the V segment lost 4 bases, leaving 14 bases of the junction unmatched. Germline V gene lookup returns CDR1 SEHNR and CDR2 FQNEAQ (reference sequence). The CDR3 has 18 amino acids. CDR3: CASSSTISGRAVPNEQFF. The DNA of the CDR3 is TGTGCCAGCAGCTCAACCATTAGCGGGAGGGCCGTTCCCAATGAGCAGTTCTTC. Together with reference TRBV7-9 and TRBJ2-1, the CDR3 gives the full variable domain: DTGVSQNPRHKITKRGQNVTFRCDPISEHNRLYWYRQTLGQGPEFLTYFQNEAQLEKSRLLSDRFSAERPKGSFSTLEIQRTEQGDSAMYLCASSSTISGRAVPNEQFFGPGTRLTVL.

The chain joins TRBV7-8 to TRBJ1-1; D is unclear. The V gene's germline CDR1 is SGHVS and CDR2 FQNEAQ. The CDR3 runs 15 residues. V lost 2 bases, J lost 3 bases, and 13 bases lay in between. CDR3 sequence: CASSLMGRGDTEAFF. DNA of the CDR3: TGTGCCAGCAGCTTAATGGGCAGAGGAGACACTGAAGCTTTCTTT.